Listed here are 12 T cell receptor beta chains from one sample, sequenced in a study of T cells in Graves' hyperthyroidism and ophthalmopathy. Amplification of TCR beta CDR3 regions used RNA as the template. TCR CDR3 underwent first-round RT-PCR with the HTBI primer set. TCRdb reprocessed the multiplex PCR reads via MiXCR and lists one record per CDR3 protein. The table lists about 400,000 distinct CDR3 sequences, around 16% of them singletons. Sequencing was performed on blood. These receptors were collected from a woman between 18 and 29 years old with Graves' hyperthyroidism.

This clonotype was seen many times. This sequence joins TRBV27 and TRBJ2-1; 13 nucleotides agree with TRBD2. CDR3 size: 14 residues. Germline CDR1 reads MNHEY; CDR2 reads SMNVEV (reference sequence). V shed 8 bases, J shed 9 bases, and the junction held 7 bases outside the gene matches. The CDR3 reads CASQTSGRVSEQFF. CDR3 nucleotides: TGTGCCAGCCAAACTAGCGGGAGGGTGAGTGAGCAGTTCTTC.

This clonotype was seen a handful of times. The V and J genes are TRBV7-8 and TRBJ2-7, with D hard to call. Germline V lookup: CDR1 SGHVS, CDR2 FQNEAQ. V gave up 5 bases and J gave up 5 bases, with 13 bases separating them. The CDR3 is 13 amino acids. CDR3 nucleotides: TGTGCCAGCAGCCCGACCCGGCTCCACGAGCAGTACTTC. Its protein product is CASSPTRLHEQYF.

The chain employs TRBV24-1 and TRBJ2-3; weak D call: TRBD1 (5 bases). The CDR3 is 14 residues long. Germline CDR1 KGHDR, CDR2 SFDVKD. V was trimmed by 4 bases and J by 0 bases, leaving 7 bases between them. The CDR3 region has the DNA TGTGCCACCAGTGAATGGACAAGCACAGATACGCAGTATTTT. This codes for CATSEWTSTDTQYF.

The J gene is TRBJ1-1, the V gene TRBV28; D remains unclear. Trimming removed 6 bases at V and 5 bases at J, with 16 bases between. The CDR3 runs to 14 residues. Germline CDR1 and CDR2: MDHEN and SYDVKM. The CDR3 DNA is TGTGCCAGCAGGGAAGCGGGGATCAATACTGAAGCTTTCTTT. It is translated as CASREAGINTEAFF.

This clonotype was seen many times. The chain recombines TRBV12-3 or TRBV12-4 with TRBJ2-1, with a weak D call TRBD2 (6 bases). V was shortened by 2 bases and J by 8 bases, with 16 bases between the two germline ends. The CDR3 sequence is 15 residues long. In DNA, the CDR3 is TGTGCCAGCAGTTTAATACTCGGGGGTTTTTATGAGCAGTTCTTC. It specifies CASSLILGGFYEQFF.

There are a few counts of this clonotype. The chain links TRBV4-3 to TRBJ2-5, with D hard to call. The CDR3 loop spans 13 amino acids. CDR1 LGHNA and CDR2 YSLEER come from the germline V gene. The V end lost 0 bases, the J end lost 4 bases, and 6 bases lay between the germline ends. The CDR3 reads CASSQDVGETQYF. DNA of the CDR3: TGCGCCAGCAGCCAAGATGTGGGAGAGACCCAGTACTTC.

The V and J genes are TRBV5-5 and TRBJ2-3; TRBD1 agrees at 7 bases. The CDR3 spans 17 residues. In germline, CDR1 is SGHKS, CDR2 YYEKEE (reference sequence). V trimming: 2 bases; J trimming: 3 bases; junction bases outside the gene matches: 12. This CDR3 is CASSFSLPGTDTDTQYF. In DNA form, the CDR3 reads TGTGCCAGCAGCTTTTCCCTCCCCGGGACAGATACAGATACGCAGTATTTT.

The chain recombines TRBV19 with TRBJ2-1, with D possibly being TRBD2 (6 bases). This CDR3 has 18 amino acids. V was clipped by 3 bases and J by 3 bases, with 21 bases between them. Germline CDR1 reads LNHDA; CDR2 reads SQIVND (reference sequence). CDR3 nucleotides: TGTGCCAGTAGTATCGGTCTAGCGCGAACCATAAGCTACAATGAGCAGTTCTTC. It codes for CASSIGLARTISYNEQFF. Variable domain in full (rest from reference TRBV19 and TRBJ2-1): DGGITQSPKYLFRKEGQNVTLSCEQNLNHDAMYWYRQDPGQGLRLIYYSQIVNDFQKGDIAEGYSVSREKKESFPLTVTSAQKNPTAFYLCASSIGLARTISYNEQFFGPGTRLTVL.

Ten or more counts support this clonotype. This chain joins TRBV12-3 or TRBV12-4 and TRBJ2-3; a weak D match, TRBD1 (5 bases). V gave up 1 base and J gave up 0 bases, with 14 bases separating them. The CDR3 totals 17 residues. The CDR3 protein is CASSLGRTPTSTDTQYF. The DNA of the CDR3 is TGTGCCAGCAGTTTAGGCAGGACACCGACTAGCACAGATACGCAGTATTTT.

This clonotype was seen repeatedly, ten times or more. The chain carries TRBV28 and TRBJ1-1; unclear D gene. Looked up from germline, CDR1 is MDHEN and CDR2 is SYDVKM. With 3 bases removed from V and 3 bases from J, the gap between germline ends came to 14 bases. The CDR3 is 15 residues long. DNA for the CDR3: TGTGCCAGCAGTTTGGATCTAGGGCCCGACACTGAAGCTTTCTTT. Its protein product is CASSLDLGPDTEAFF.

In its sample, this clonotype was seen many times. This rearrangement joins TRBV20-1 to TRBJ1-5; no firm D call. V lost 3 bases and J lost 9, with 12 bases in between. This CDR3 region has 12 residues. Germline V lookup: CDR1 DFQATT, CDR2 SNEGSKA (reference sequence). The CDR3 sequence: CSASTDRGPQHF. The DNA of the CDR3 is TGCAGTGCTAGTACGGACCGTGGGCCCCAGCATTTT.

In this sample, this clonotype turned up a few times. This chain links TRBV4-3 with TRBJ2-7; maybe TRBD2 (7 bases). V was clipped by 4 bases and J by 6 bases, with 28 bases between them. Germline CDR1 LGHNA, CDR2 YSLEER. The CDR3 length is 18 residues. The CDR3 loop reads CASSPSERGGARSSEQYF. The CDR3 DNA is TGCGCCAGCAGCCCTTCCGAGCGAGGGGGGGCCCGTTCATCCGAGCAGTACTTC.